This T cell receptor beta chain was obtained from a study of blood T cell repertoires in COVID-19. V trimming: 4 bases; J trimming: 1 base; junction bases outside the gene matches: 6. The CDR3 is made up of 15 amino acids. Germline V lookup: CDR1 SGHRS, CDR2 YFSETQ. Profiled with immunoSEQ multiplex PCR; TCRdb holds only in-frame clones, not every one. Here the sample spans 55,000 to 75,000 clones, 80% being singletons. The TCR was taken from a man aged 65 to 79 who had recovered from COVID-19. V is TRBV5-1 and J is TRBJ2-3; 7 bases are shared with TRBD2. What was sequenced was peripheral blood. CDR3 nucleotides: TGCGCCAGCAGCCTAGAGGCGGGGGGCACAGATACGCAGTATTTT. It specifies CASSLEAGGTDTQYF.